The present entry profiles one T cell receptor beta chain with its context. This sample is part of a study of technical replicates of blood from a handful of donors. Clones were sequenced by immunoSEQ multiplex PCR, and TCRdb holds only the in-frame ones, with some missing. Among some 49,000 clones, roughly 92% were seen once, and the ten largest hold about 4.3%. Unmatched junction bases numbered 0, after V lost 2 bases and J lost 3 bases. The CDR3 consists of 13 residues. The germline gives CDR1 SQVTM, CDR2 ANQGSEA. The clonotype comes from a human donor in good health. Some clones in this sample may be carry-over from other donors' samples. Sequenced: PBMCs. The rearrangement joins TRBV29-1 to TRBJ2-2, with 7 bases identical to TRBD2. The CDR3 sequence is CSVELADTGELFF. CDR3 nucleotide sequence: TGCAGCGTTGAACTAGCGGACACCGGGGAGCTGTTTTTT.